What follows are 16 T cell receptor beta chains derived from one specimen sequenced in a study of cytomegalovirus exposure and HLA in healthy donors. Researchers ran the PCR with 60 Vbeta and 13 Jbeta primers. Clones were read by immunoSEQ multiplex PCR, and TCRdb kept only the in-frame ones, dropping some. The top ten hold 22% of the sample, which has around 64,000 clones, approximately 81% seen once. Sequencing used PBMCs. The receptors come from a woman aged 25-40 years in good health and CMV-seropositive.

The CDR3 DNA is TGTGCCAGCAGTTATCAGGGCCTGAGGAATCAGCCCCAGCATTTT. Its protein is CASSYQGLRNQPQHF. The chain combines TRBV28 with TRBJ1-5; possible D gene TRBD1, 5 bases. The CDR3 is 15 residues long. Germline CDR1 reads MDHEN; CDR2 reads SYDVKM. Trimming stripped 4 bases from V and 4 bases from J, with 14 bases between.

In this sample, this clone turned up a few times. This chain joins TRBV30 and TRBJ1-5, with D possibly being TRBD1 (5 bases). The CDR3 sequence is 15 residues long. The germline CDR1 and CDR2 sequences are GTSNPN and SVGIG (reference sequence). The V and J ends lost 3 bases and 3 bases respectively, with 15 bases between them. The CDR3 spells CAWSAPGTYNQPQHF. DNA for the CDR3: TGTGCCTGGAGCGCTCCTGGGACTTACAATCAGCCCCAGCATTTT.

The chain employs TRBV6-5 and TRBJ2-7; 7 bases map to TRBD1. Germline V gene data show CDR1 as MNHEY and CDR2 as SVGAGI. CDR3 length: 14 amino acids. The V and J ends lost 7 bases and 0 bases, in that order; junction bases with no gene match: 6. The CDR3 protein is CASTMTGSSYEQYF. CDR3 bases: TGTGCCAGCACTATGACAGGGAGCTCCTACGAGCAGTACTTC.

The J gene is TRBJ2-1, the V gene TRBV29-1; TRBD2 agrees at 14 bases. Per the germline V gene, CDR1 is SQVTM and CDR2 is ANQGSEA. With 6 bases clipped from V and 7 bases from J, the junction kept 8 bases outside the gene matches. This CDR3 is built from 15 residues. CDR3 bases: TGCAGCGTCCGCCGGACTAGCGGGAGGCGGAATGAGCAGTTCTTC. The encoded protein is CSVRRTSGRRNEQFF.

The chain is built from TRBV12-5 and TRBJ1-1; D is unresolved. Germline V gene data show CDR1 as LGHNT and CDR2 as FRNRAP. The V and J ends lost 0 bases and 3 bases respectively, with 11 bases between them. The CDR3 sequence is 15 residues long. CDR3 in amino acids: CASGLVRPSHTEAFF. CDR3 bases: TGTGCTAGTGGTTTGGTACGTCCCAGTCACACTGAAGCTTTCTTT.

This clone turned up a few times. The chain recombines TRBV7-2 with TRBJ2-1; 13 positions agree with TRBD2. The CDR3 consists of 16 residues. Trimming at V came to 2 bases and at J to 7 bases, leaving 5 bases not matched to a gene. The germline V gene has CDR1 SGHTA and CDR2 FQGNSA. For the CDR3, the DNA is TGTGCCAGCAGCTTAACCTCGGGACTAGCGGGAAATGAGCAGTTCTTC. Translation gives CASSLTSGLAGNEQFF. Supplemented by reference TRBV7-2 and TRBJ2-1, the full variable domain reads GAGVSQSPSNKVTEKGKDVELRCDPISGHTALYWYRQSLGQGLEFLIYFQGNSAPDKSGLPSDRFSAERTGGSVSTLTIQRTQQEDSAVYLCASSLTSGLAGNEQFFGPGTRLTVL.

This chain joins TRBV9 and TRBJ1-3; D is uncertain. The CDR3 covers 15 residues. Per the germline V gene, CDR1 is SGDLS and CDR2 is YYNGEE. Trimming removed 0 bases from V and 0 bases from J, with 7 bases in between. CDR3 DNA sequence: TGTGCCAGCAGCGTAGGCGACTACTCTGGAAACACCATATATTTT. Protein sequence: CASSVGDYSGNTIYF.

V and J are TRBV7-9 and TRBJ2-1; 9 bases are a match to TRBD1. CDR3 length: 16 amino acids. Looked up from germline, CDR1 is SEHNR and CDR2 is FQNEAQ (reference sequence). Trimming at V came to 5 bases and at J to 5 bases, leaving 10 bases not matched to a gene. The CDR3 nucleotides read TGTGCCAGCAGCCCAATGACAGGGGGAAATAACAATGAGCAGTTCTTC. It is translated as CASSPMTGGNNNEQFF.

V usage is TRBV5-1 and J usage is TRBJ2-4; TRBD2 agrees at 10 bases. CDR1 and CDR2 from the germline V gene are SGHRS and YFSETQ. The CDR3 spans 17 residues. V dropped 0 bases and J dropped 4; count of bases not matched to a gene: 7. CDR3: CASSLASPSGSKNIQYF. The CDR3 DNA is TGCGCCAGCAGCTTGGCCTCTCCTAGCGGGAGTAAAAACATTCAGTACTTC.

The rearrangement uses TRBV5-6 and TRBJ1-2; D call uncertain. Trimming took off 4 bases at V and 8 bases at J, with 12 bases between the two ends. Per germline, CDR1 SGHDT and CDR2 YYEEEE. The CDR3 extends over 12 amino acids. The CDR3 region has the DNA TGTGCCAGCAGCCAAGGTCCCAGGGGCTACACCTTC. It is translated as CASSQGPRGYTF.

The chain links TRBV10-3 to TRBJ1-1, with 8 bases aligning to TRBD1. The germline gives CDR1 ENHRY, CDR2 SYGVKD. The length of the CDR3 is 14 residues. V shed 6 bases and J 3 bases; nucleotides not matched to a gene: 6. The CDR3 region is CAISQGARDTEAFF. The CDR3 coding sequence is TGTGCCATCAGCCAGGGGGCACGGGACACTGAAGCTTTCTTT.

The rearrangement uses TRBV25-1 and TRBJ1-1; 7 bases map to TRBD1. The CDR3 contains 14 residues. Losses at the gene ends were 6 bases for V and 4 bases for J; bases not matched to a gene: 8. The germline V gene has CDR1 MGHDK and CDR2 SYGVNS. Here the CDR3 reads CASRSDRFSTEAFF. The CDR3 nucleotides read TGTGCCAGCAGATCGGACAGGTTCAGCACTGAAGCTTTCTTT.

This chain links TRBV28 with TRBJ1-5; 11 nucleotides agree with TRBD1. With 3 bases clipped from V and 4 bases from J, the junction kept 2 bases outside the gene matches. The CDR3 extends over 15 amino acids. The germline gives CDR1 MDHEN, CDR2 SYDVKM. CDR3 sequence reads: CASSFRDRGNQPQHF. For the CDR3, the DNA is TGTGCCAGCAGTTTCCGGGACAGGGGGAATCAGCCCCAGCATTTT. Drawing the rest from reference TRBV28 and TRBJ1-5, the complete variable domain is DVKVTQSSRYLVKRTGEKVFLECVQDMDHENMFWYRQDPGLGLRLIYFSYDVKMKEKGDIPEGYSVSREKKERFSLILESASTNQTSMYLCASSFRDRGNQPQHFGDGTRLSIL.

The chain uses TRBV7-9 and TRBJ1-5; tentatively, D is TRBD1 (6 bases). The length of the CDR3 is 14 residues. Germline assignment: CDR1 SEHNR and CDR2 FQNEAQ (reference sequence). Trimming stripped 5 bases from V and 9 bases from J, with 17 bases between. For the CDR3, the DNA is TGTGCCAGCAGCCCCTTGACAGGTCCTAGGCCCCAGCATTTT. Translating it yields CASSPLTGPRPQHF.

Written as DNA, the CDR3 is TGTGCCAGCAGCTCCGGACAGGGTTTTACCTACGAGCAGTACTTC. Translation gives CASSSGQGFTYEQYF. The genes are TRBV7-2 and TRBJ2-7, with 8 bases identical to TRBD1. This CDR3 spans 15 amino acids. Germline trimming cut 4 bases from V and 2 bases from J; bases unmatched to any gene: 7. Germline CDR1 is SGHTA and CDR2 is FQGNSA.

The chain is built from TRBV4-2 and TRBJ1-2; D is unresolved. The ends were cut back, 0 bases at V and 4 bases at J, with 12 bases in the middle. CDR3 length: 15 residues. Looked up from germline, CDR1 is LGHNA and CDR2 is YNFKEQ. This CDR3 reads CASSQEVPAIYGYTF. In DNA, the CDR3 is TGTGCCAGCAGCCAAGAGGTGCCAGCGATCTATGGCTACACCTTC.